Reported below is one T cell receptor beta chain. These data are taken from a study of tumor-infiltrating lymphocytes in oesophageal squamous cell carcinoma. TCRdb reprocessed the PCR reads with MiXCR, giving one entry per CDR3 protein. The sample lists approximately 12,000 distinct CDR3 sequences, approximately 59% occurring once. The receptor was derived from a male donor with esophageal squamous cell carcinoma. The sequenced material came from esophageal tumor tissue.

The CDR3 sequence: CASSLLGAGIGEQFF. CDR3 in DNA: TGTGCCAGCAGTTTGCTGGGGGCGGGAATAGGTGAGCAGTTCTTC. V is TRBV27 and J is TRBJ1-1; either TRBD1 or TRBD2 may fit D (6 bases each). Matching the DNA end better, TRBJ2-1 makes the J call doubtful. This CDR3 comprises 15 residues. Per germline, CDR1 MNHEY and CDR2 SMNVEV (reference sequence).